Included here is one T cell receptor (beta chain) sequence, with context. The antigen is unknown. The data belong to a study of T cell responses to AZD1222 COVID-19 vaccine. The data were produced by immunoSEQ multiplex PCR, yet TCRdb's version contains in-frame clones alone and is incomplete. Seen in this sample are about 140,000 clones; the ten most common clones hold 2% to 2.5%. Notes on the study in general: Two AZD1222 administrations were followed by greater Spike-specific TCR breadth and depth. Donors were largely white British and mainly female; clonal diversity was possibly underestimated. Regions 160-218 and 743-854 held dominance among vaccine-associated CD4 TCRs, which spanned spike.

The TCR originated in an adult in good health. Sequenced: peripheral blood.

The CDR3 DNA reads as TGCAGCGTTGAGAAGGGTGGGCAAGAGACCCAGTACTTC. It encodes CSVEKGGQETQYF. The chain has TRBV29-1 and TRBJ2-5; D uncertain. The ends were cut back, 3 bases at V and 2 bases at J, with 10 bases in the middle. Germline V gene sequence: CDR1 SQVTM, CDR2 ANQGSEA. CDR3 length: 13 amino acids.